One and the same sample provided the 8 T cell receptor beta chains below, sequenced in a study of cytomegalovirus exposure and HLA in healthy donors. Assay used: immunoSEQ multiplex PCR; TCRdb lists only in-frame clones, some missing. The sample yields about 49,000 clones, 92% seen once. Sequenced material: PBMCs. Every receptor here comes from a man younger than 35 in good health and CMV-seronegative.

The sample holds one count of this clone. The chain's CDR3 is CASSQVLAGASSYEQYF. The CDR3 nucleotides read TGCGCCAGCAGCCAAGTTCTAGCGGGGGCTAGCTCCTACGAGCAGTACTTC. V is TRBV4-1 and J is TRBJ2-7; 10 bases align to TRBD2. The CDR3 contains 17 residues. J was trimmed by 0 bases and V by 1 base; bases with no gene match: 6. Germline V lookup: CDR1 MGHRA, CDR2 YSYEKL.

The J gene is TRBJ1-1, the V gene TRBV2; D may be TRBD1 (6 bases). Germline V gene sequence: CDR1 SNHLY, CDR2 FYNNEI. The ends were cut back, 4 bases at V and 7 bases at J, with 13 bases in the middle. This CDR3 is 13 amino acids long. The DNA for the CDR3 is TGTGCCAGCAGTGTTACGGACAGAGGTGAAGCTTTCTTT. Translating gives CASSVTDRGEAFF.

The J gene is TRBJ2-7, the V gene TRBV27, with D tentatively TRBD1 (5 bases). Trimming removed 2 bases at V and 5 bases at J, with 10 bases between. Germline V gives CDR1 MNHEY, CDR2 SMNVEV (reference sequence). This CDR3 is built from 13 residues. This CDR3 reads CASSLGAVHEQYF. The CDR3 nucleotides read TGTGCCAGCAGTTTAGGGGCAGTTCACGAGCAGTACTTC.

The chain couples TRBV30 to TRBJ2-1; the D gene is possibly TRBD2 (5 bases). The germline gives CDR1 GTSNPN, CDR2 SVGIG (reference sequence). Trimming removed 8 bases from V and 6 bases from J, with 11 bases in between. This CDR3 is built from 11 residues. The CDR3 DNA follows: TGTGCCCGAGGACTCACCAATGAGCAGTTCTTC. Translated, it gives CARGLTNEQFF.

The V call is TRBV18, the J call TRBJ1-4; TRBD1 is a possible D gene (5 bases). Between the trimmed V and J ends, which lost 0 bases and 4 bases, there was a span of 12 bases. CDR1 is KGHSH, CDR2 LQKENI, per germline. The CDR3 length is 16 residues. Here the CDR3 DNA reads TGTGCCAGCTCACCACCTACCGGGACTAATAATGAAAAACTGTTTTTT. Translated: CASSPPTGTNNEKLFF.

The chain recombines TRBV9 with TRBJ2-5, with 8 bases identical to TRBD1. Germline CDR1 and CDR2: SGDLS and YYNGEE. V lost 2 bases and J lost 5; bases outside the gene matches: 5. The CDR3 totals 14 residues. The CDR3 nucleotides read TGTGCCAGCAGCGTGGGGACAGGATACGAGACCCAGTACTTC. Protein sequence: CASSVGTGYETQYF.

The CDR3 DNA is TGTGCCAGCAGTTTCCGAGTGACAGGGAACTATGGCTACACCTTC. It is translated as CASSFRVTGNYGYTF. The rearrangement links TRBV27 to TRBJ1-2, with TRBD1 matching 7 bases. V trimming: 3 bases; J trimming: 2 bases; junction bases outside the gene matches: 6. The CDR3 sequence is 15 residues long. Germline loops: CDR1 MNHEY, CDR2 SMNVEV (reference sequence).

A single count supports this clone. The CDR3 spells CASSFTLQETQYF. As DNA, the CDR3 is TGTGCCAGCAGTTTTACTCTCCAAGAGACCCAGTACTTC. The gene calls are TRBV27 and TRBJ2-5, with no clear D. The V and J ends lost 3 bases and 1 base respectively, with 6 bases between them. The length of the CDR3 is 13 residues. Germline V CDR1 and CDR2: MNHEY, SMNVEV (reference sequence).